This paragraph covers one T cell receptor (beta chain) sequence. The data derive from a study of tumor-infiltrating lymphocytes in oesophageal squamous cell carcinoma. Each CDR3 protein gets one entry after TCRdb re-called the PCR reads with MiXCR. This table holds 9,900 or so distinct CDR3 sequences, about 53% found once. With V trimmed by 5 bases and J by 3 bases, 8 bases remained unmatched. Germline V gene data show CDR1 as SGHNT and CDR2 as YENEEA. The CDR3 length is 18 residues. The chain couples TRBV11-3 to TRBJ2-2; 14 nucleotides align to TRBD2. The sequenced material came from esophageal tumor tissue. The sequence derives from a female donor with esophageal squamous cell carcinoma. This CDR3 is CASSPRLAGGPDTGELFF. CDR3 DNA: TGTGCCAGCAGCCCGAGACTAGCGGGGGGGCCAGACACCGGGGAGCTGTTTTTT.